This T cell receptor (beta chain) comes out of a study of beta chain features in type 1 diabetes. The whole isolated RNA underwent reverse transcription, so sequencing captured expressed TCRB transcripts. Method: immunoSEQ multiplex PCR; TCRdb's copy keeps in-frame clones and lacks some. Here the sample spans 150,000 to 190,000 clones, 7.5% to 10% being singletons. Trimming took 2 bases from V and 0 from J; bases not matched to a gene: 6. The CDR3 spans 15 residues. Germline V gene data show CDR1 as GTSNPN and CDR2 as SVGIG (reference sequence). This clone was counted many times. Its antigen is unknown. Study-level findings and limits: Type 1 diabetes patients had VDJ junctions that carried fewer insertions and more deletions.

The rearrangement joins TRBV30 to TRBJ1-1; 7 bases align to TRBD1. The specimen sequenced was central memory CD4+ T cells from blood. The TCR sequence derives from a young man in good health. CDR3 amino acids: CAWSPWTGMNTEAFF. As DNA, the CDR3 is TGTGCCTGGAGTCCCTGGACAGGAATGAACACTGAAGCTTTCTTT.